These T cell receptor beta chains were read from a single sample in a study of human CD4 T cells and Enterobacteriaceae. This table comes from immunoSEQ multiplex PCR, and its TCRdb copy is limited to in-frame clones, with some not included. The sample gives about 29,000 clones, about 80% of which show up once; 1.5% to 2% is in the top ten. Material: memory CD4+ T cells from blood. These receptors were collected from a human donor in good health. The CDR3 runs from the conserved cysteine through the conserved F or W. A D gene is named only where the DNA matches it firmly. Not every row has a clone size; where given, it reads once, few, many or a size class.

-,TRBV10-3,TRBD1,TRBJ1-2,CAIRDRDVGRGYTF,TGTGCCATCAGGGACAGGGATGTCGGGCGCGGCTACACCTTC
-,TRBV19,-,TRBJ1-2,CASREQGFGSGGYTF,TGTGCCAGTAGGGAACAGGGTTTCGGAAGCGGTGGCTACACCTTC
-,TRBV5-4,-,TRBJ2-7,CASSFWASYEQYF,TGTGCCAGCAGCTTTTGGGCTTCCTACGAGCAGTACTTC
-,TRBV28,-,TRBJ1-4,CASRTRPREKLFF,TGTGCCAGCAGGACAAGGCCCCGTGAAAAACTGTTTTTT
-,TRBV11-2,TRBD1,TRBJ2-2,CASSQDRGYPGELFF,TGTGCCAGCAGCCAGGACAGGGGATATCCCGGGGAGCTGTTTTTT
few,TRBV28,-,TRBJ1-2,CASKGDLPNYGYTF,TGTGCCAGCAAAGGCGACCTGCCAAACTATGGCTACACCTTC
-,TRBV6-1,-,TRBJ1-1,CASSDGPTEAFF,TGTGCCAGCAGTGATGGCCCCACTGAAGCTTTCTTT
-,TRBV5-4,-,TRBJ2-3,CASSFLISTDTQYF,TGTGCCAGCAGCTTTCTGATCAGCACAGATACGCAGTATTTT
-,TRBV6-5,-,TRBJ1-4,CASKAALMEKLFF,TGTGCCAGCAAGGCGGCACTGATGGAAAAACTGTTTTTT
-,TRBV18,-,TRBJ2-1,CASSPQGLSVEQFF,TGTGCCAGCTCACCACAGGGGCTATCGGTTGAGCAGTTCTTC
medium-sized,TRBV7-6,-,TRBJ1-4,CASSLGSAQPTEKLFF,TGTGCCAGCAGCTTAGGTTCGGCTCAGCCCACTGAAAAACTGTTTTTT
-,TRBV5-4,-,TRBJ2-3,CASSLEVDTQYF,TGTGCCAGCAGCTTGGAGGTAGATACGCAGTATTTT
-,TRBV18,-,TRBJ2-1,CASSTGSAYNEQFF,TGTGCCAGCTCAACCGGTTCGGCCTACAATGAGCAGTTCTTC
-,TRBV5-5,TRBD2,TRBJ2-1,CASSLSGGRVYNEQFF,TGTGCCAGCAGCTTGTCTGGCGGGAGGGTATACAATGAGCAGTTCTTC
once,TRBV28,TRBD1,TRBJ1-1,CASSSWTGGGWGLTEAFF,TGTGCCAGCAGTTCCTGGACAGGGGGCGGTTGGGGGCTCACTGAAGCTTTCTTT
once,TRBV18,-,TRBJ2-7,CASSPPSSYEQYF,TGTGCCAGCTCACCGCCTAGCTCCTACGAGCAGTACTTC
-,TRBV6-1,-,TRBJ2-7,CASSEYLRNYEQYF,TGTGCCAGCAGTGAATATTTGCGGAACTACGAGCAGTACTTC
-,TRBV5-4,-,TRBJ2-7,CASSFGGSSSYEQYF,TGTGCCAGCAGCTTTGGGGGATCGTCCTCCTACGAGCAGTACTTC
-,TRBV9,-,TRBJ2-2,CASSVGGMGIGGELFF,TGTGCCAGCAGCGTAGGCGGGATGGGGATAGGCGGGGAGCTGTTTTTT
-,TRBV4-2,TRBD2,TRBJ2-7,CASSQEALAGGLVGGSGEQYF,TGTGCCAGCAGCCAAGAGGCCCTAGCGGGAGGCCTCGTTGGAGGTTCGGGCGAGCAGTACTTC
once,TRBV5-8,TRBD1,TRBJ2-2,CASSPLDRADTGELFF,TGTGCCAGCAGCCCCCTAGACAGGGCGGACACCGGGGAGCTGTTTTTT
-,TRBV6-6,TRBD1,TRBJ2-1,CASRNGQGRNEQFF,TGTGCCAGCAGGAATGGACAGGGAAGAAATGAGCAGTTCTTC
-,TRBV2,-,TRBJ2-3,CASRKLGSSTDTQYF,TGTGCCAGTAGAAAACTGGGATCTAGCACAGATACGCAGTATTTT
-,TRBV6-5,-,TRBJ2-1,CASSYSVGKEFF,TGTGCCAGCAGTTATTCGGTGGGAAAGGAGTTCTTC
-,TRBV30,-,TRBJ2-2,CAWSSGRLALGGTGELFF,TGTGCCTGGAGTTCGGGGCGCCTCGCCCTGGGGGGAACCGGGGAGCTGTTTTTT
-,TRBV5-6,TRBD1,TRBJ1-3,CASSPAGGEVGNTIYF,TGTGCCAGCAGCCCAGCAGGGGGAGAAGTTGGAAACACCATATATTTT
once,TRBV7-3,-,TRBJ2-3,CASSLTAPGSTDTQYF,TGTGCCAGCAGCTTAACAGCCCCAGGGTCCACAGATACGCAGTATTTT
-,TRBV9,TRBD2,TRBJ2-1,CASSVLAGAYNEQFF,TGTGCCAGCAGCGTTCTAGCGGGAGCGTACAATGAGCAGTTCTTC
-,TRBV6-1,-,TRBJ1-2,CASSQMGEYGYTF,TGTGCCAGCAGTCAAATGGGGGAATATGGCTACACCTTC
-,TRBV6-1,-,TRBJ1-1,CASNRQTLGYTEAFF,TGTGCCAGCAATCGACAGACTTTGGGTTACACTGAAGCTTTCTTT
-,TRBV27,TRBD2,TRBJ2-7,CASSRLGTSGDYEQYF,TGTGCCAGCAGCCGGCTGGGGACTAGCGGGGACTACGAGCAGTACTTC
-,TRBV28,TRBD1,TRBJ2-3,CASSARDRGGDTQYF,TGTGCCAGCAGTGCCCGGGACAGGGGGGGAGATACGCAGTATTTT
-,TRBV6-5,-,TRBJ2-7,CASSYVAEQGEQYF,TGTGCCAGCAGTTACGTAGCGGAGCAGGGCGAGCAGTACTTC
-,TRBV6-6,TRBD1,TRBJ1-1,CASSLTGRNTEAFF,TGTGCCAGCAGTTTGACAGGGAGGAACACTGAAGCTTTCTTT
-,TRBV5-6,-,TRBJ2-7,CASSRESRTRSEQYF,TGTGCCAGCAGCCGAGAGTCCCGGACCCGGAGCGAGCAGTACTTC
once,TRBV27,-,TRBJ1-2,CASSLPPQGSYGYTF,TGTGCCAGCAGTTTACCCCCACAGGGCAGCTATGGCTACACCTTC
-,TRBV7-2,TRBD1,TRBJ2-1,CASSLALGTGTSNEQFF,TGTGCCAGCAGCTTAGCGCTGGGGACAGGGACGAGCAATGAGCAGTTCTTC
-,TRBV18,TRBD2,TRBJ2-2,CASSPRLAELESNTGELFF,TGTGCCAGCTCACCCAGACTAGCGGAGTTAGAATCGAACACCGGGGAGCTGTTTTTT
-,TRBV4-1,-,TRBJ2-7,CASSQRTAPGVYEQYF,TGCGCCAGCAGCCAGCGGACGGCCCCAGGGGTCTACGAGCAGTACTTC
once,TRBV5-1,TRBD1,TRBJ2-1,CASGQGLVNEQFF,TGCGCCAGCGGACAGGGATTAGTGAATGAGCAGTTCTTC
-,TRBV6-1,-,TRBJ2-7,CASSPSGFFEDEQYF,TGTGCCAGCAGTCCCTCGGGTTTTTTTGAGGACGAGCAGTACTTC
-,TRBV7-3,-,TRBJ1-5,CASSMRDGNQPQHF,TGTGCCAGCAGCATGCGGGACGGCAATCAGCCCCAGCATTTT
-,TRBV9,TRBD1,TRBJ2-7,CASSNRDRGGEQYF,TGTGCCAGCAGCAACCGGGACAGGGGAGGCGAGCAGTACTTC
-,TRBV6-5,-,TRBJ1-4,CASSYFGQANEKLFF,TGTGCCAGCAGTTATTTCGGCCAGGCTAATGAAAAACTGTTTTTT
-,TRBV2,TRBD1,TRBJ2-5,CASSGQGLETQYF,TGTGCCAGCTCGGGACAGGGGTTAGAGACCCAGTACTTC
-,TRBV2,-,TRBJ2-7,CASSEWGRGSYEQYF,TGTGCCAGCAGTGAATGGGGTAGGGGCTCCTACGAGCAGTACTTC
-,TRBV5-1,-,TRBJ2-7,CASSFSLFLSDDEQYF,TGCGCCAGCAGCTTTAGCTTGTTTTTATCGGATGACGAGCAGTACTTC
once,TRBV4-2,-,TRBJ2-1,CASSQDGYNEQFF,TGTGCCAGCAGCCAAGATGGGTACAATGAGCAGTTCTTC
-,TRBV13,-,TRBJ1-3,CASSLGGRGSGNTIYF,TGTGCCAGCAGCCTGGGCGGCAGGGGCTCTGGAAACACCATATATTTT
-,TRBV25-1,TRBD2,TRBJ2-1,CASSSPGTSGKQFF,TGTGCCAGCAGTTCCCCCGGGACTAGCGGGAAGCAGTTCTTC
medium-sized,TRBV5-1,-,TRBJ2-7,CASSFGGQGGDEQYF,TGCGCCAGCAGCTTCGGAGGCCAGGGGGGCGACGAGCAGTACTTC